These T cell receptor beta chains were read from a single sample in a study of T cells after yellow fever vaccination. MiXCR was run by TCRdb on the 5' RACE reads, yielding one entry per CDR3 protein. This sample has approximately 170,000 distinct CDR3 sequences, with 11% found just once. The sample consisted of CD8+ T cells sorted from PBMCs, taken 15 days after the yellow fever booster vaccination. The receptors come from a man aged 18 to 30 who received the YFV17D yellow fever vaccine. Both conserved end residues are part of each CDR3. D genes are given only for firm matches. A row's size may be missing; if present it is once, few, many or a size class.

cdr3_nt cdr3_aa clone_size j_call v_call d_call
TGTGCCAGCAGGACGGGACTAAACTATGGCTACACCTTC CASRTGLNYGYTF . TRBJ1-2 TRBV6-5 .
TGTGCCAGCAGCGTAGAGCCTGAGCAGTTCTTC CASSVEPEQFF once TRBJ2-1 TRBV7-9 .
TGTGCCAGCAGCCAAGAGGACAGTTTCGGGTCCTACGAGCAGTACTTC CASSQEDSFGSYEQYF . TRBJ2-7 TRBV14 .
TGCGCCAGCAGCCAGGGGTCTTTGAACACTGAAGCTTTCTTT CASSQGSLNTEAFF many TRBJ1-1 TRBV4-1 .
TGCGCCAGCAGCCAAGTAAGCGGGGGGGACCCTACGCAGTATTTT CASSQVSGGDPTQYF . TRBJ2-3 TRBV4-1 TRBD2
TGCGCCAGCAGCTTGATTTCGAGGGGCGAGGGCCTTAAGAACACTGAAGCTTTCTTT CASSLISRGEGLKNTEAFF few TRBJ1-1 TRBV5-1 .
TGTGCCAGCAGCTTAGAGAACAGGCCAACCACTGAAGCTTTCTTT CASSLENRPTTEAFF few TRBJ1-1 TRBV7-3 .
TGTGCCAGCAGTTGGAGGGGGGGCCTAAATGAGCAGTTCTTC CASSWRGGLNEQFF . TRBJ2-1 TRBV12-3/TRBV12-4 .
TGCAGTGCTAGAGATTGGCGGGGTTTGAACACTGAAGCTTTCTTT CSARDWRGLNTEAFF few TRBJ1-1 TRBV20-1 .
TGTGCCAGCAGCCCAGGACTAGCGGGGACAAGGCAGTATTTT CASSPGLAGTRQYF few TRBJ2-3 TRBV7-3 TRBD2
TGTGCCAGCAGCTACGACAGGGAGCGTAATTCACCCCTCCACTTT CASSYDRERNSPLHF . TRBJ1-6 TRBV7-9 TRBD1
TGTGCCAGCAGTTATACTCTCCCGGGACAGGTAGCTCGAGGAGCCAAAAACATTCAGTACTTC CASSYTLPGQVARGAKNIQYF few TRBJ2-4 TRBV27 TRBD1